The subject of this entry is one T cell receptor (beta chain). Once RNA had been extracted, it was reverse transcribed into cDNA to act as the sequencing template. Produced via immunoSEQ multiplex PCR; TCRdb's table is partial and in-frame only. This sample yields more than 110,000 clones, of which around four fifths are seen a single time; about 25% belongs to the top ten. This sample was taken from a study of CD8+ T cells in alopecia areata. The sample's treatment: oral pan-JAK inhibitor, 5-10 mg twice daily. The V end lost 6 bases, the J end lost 6 bases, and 15 bases lay between the germline ends. The CDR3 loop spans 13 amino acids. Germline CDR1 reads SEHNR; CDR2 reads FQNEAQ (reference sequence).

The sequence was collected from a human donor with alopecia areata. The material sequenced was CD8+ T cells sorted from blood, taken at week 4, from a patient treated with tofacitinib. The chain employs TRBV7-9 and TRBJ2-7, with a weak D call TRBD2 (5 bases). This CDR3 reads CASSSVEYPEQYF. The CDR3 DNA reads as TGTGCCAGCAGTAGCGTGGAGTATCCCGAGCAGTACTTC.